This T cell receptor beta chain was identified during a study of blood T cell repertoires in COVID-19. Study details: Samples taken during acute and convalescent COVID-19 were collected in the United States, Italy and Spain. The analysed material was cDNA or gDNA that came from T cells, B-cell-depleted T cells, or PBMCs.

Seattle cases were enrolled at active infection and followed longitudinally. In the source study's methods: The authors estimated nucleated cell counts from reference gene primer amplification. Only in-frame clones appear in the TCRdb table, and some are missing; sequencing was by immunoSEQ multiplex PCR. V, J and clone size reflect that table, while D and trimming were determined from the DNA. The sample has 500,000 to 600,000 clones; around 90% are singletons. Germline values: CDR1 SGHNT, CDR2 YYREEE (reference sequence). V dropped 3 bases and J dropped 7 bases, with 16 bases sitting between them. CDR3 length equals 14 residues.

The sample consisted of peripheral blood. The chain joins TRBV5-4 to TRBJ1-2; the D gene is possibly TRBD1 (6 bases). The clonotype was recovered from a woman in her forties or fifties with COVID-19, enrolled during active disease. CDR3 region: CASSWEGVAGGYTF. The CDR3 DNA reads as TGTGCCAGCAGCTGGGAGGGGGTAGCGGGTGGCTACACCTTC.